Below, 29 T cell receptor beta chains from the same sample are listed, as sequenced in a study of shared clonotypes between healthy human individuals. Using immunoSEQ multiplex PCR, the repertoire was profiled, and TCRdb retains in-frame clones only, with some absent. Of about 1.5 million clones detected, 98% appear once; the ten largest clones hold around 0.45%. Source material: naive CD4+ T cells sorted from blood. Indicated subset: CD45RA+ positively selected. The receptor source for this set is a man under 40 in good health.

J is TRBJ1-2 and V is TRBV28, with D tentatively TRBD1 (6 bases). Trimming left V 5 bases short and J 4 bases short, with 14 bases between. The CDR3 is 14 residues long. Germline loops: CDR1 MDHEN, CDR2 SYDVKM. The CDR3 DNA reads TGTGCCAGCAGTGTCCAACAGGGACCCTATGGCTACACCTTC. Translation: CASSVQQGPYGYTF.

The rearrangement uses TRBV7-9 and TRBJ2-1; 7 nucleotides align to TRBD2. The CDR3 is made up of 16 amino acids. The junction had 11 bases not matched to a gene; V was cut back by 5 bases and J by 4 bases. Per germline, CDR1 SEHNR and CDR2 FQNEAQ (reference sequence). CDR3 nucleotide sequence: TGTGCCAGCAGCGGGGGTCGTAGCGGGCCATACAATGAGCAGTTCTTC. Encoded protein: CASSGGRSGPYNEQFF.

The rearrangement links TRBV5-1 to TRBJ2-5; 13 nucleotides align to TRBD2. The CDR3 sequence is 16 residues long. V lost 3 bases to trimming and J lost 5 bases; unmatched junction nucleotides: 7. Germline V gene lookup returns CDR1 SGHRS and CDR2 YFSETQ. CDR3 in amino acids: CASSYGLAGVGETQYF. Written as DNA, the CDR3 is TGCGCCAGCAGCTATGGACTAGCGGGAGTAGGGGAGACCCAGTACTTC.

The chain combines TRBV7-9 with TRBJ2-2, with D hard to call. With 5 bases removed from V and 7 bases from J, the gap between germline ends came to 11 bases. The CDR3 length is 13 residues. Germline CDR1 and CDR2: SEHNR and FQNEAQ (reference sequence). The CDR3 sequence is CASSPTSGGELFF. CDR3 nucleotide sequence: TGTGCCAGCAGCCCTACTTCGGGCGGGGAGCTGTTTTTT.

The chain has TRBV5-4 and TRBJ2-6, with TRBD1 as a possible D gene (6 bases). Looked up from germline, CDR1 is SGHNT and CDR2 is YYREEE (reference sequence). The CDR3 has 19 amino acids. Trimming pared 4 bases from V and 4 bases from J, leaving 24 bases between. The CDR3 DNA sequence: TGTGCCAGCAGCCACGGGTTTCGGCAGGGGTTGACCGGGGCCAACGTCCTGACTTTC. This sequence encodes CASSHGFRQGLTGANVLTF.

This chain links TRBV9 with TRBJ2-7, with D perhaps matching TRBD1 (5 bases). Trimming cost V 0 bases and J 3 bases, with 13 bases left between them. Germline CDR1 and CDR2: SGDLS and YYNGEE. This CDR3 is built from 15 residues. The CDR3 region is CASSVGRDSIYEQYF. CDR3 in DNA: TGTGCCAGCAGCGTAGGTAGAGACAGCATCTACGAGCAGTACTTC. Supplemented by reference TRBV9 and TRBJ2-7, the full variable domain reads DSGVTQTPKHLITATGQRVTLRCSPRSGDLSVYWYQQSLDQGLQFLIQYYNGEERAKGNILERFSAQQFPDLHSELNLSSLELGDSALYFCASSVGRDSIYEQYFGPGTRLTVT.

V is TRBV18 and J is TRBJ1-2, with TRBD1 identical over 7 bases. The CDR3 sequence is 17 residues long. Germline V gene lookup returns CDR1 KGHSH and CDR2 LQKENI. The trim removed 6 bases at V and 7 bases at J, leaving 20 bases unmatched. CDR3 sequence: CASSAFPPQGDTRGYTF. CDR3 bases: TGTGCCAGCTCCGCCTTTCCTCCCCAGGGGGATACGCGTGGCTACACCTTC.

The CDR3 DNA sequence: TGTGCCAGCAGTTCCATTCCCTACAATGAGCAGTTCTTC. It codes for CASSSIPYNEQFF. The gene calls are TRBV28 and TRBJ2-1; no clear D. Germline V gene lookup returns CDR1 MDHEN and CDR2 SYDVKM. With 4 bases removed from V and 2 bases from J, the gap between germline ends came to 6 bases. This CDR3 spans 13 amino acids.

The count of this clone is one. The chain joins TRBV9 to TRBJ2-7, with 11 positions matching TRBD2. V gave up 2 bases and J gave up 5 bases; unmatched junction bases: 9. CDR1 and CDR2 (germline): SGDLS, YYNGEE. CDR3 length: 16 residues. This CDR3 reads CASSVGATGLADEQYF. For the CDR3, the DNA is TGTGCCAGCAGCGTTGGGGCCACGGGACTAGCGGACGAGCAGTACTTC. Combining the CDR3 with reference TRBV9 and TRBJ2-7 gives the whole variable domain DSGVTQTPKHLITATGQRVTLRCSPRSGDLSVYWYQQSLDQGLQFLIQYYNGEERAKGNILERFSAQQFPDLHSELNLSSLELGDSALYFCASSVGATGLADEQYFGPGTRLTVT.

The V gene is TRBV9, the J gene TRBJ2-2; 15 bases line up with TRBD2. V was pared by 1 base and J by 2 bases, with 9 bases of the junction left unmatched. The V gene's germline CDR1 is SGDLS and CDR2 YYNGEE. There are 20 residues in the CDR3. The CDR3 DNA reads TGTGCCAGCAGCGTAACTCCCGGACTAGCGGGAGGGCCTAACACCGGGGAGCTGTTTTTT. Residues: CASSVTPGLAGGPNTGELFF.

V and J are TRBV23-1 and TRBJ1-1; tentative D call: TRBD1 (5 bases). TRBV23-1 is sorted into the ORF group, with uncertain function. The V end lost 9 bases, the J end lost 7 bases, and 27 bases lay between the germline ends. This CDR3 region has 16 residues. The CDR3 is CARGDRRGYPRHEAFF. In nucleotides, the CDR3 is TGCGCCAGAGGGGATAGACGTGGCTATCCGCGACATGAAGCTTTCTTT.

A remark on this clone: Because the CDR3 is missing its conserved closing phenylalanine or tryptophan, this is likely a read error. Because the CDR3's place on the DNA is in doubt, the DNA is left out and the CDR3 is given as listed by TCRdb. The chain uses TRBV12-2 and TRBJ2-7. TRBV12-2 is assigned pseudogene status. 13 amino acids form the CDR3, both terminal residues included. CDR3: CASRLPRDGSTTN.

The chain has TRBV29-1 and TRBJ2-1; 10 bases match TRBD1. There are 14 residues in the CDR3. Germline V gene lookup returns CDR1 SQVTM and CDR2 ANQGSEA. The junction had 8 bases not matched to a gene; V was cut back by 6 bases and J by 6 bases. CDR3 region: CSVPPGQGTNEQFF. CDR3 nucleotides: TGCAGCGTACCTCCGGGACAGGGGACCAATGAGCAGTTCTTC.

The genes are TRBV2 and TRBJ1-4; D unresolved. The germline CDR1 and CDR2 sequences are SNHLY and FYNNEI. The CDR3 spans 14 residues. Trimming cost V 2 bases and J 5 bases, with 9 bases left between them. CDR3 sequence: CASSEMFNNEKLFF. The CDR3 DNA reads TGTGCCAGCAGTGAAATGTTCAACAATGAAAAACTGTTTTTT.

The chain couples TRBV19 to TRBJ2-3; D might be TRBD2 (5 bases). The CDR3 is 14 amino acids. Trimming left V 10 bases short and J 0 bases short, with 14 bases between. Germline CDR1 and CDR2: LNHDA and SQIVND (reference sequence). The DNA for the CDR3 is TGTGCCACCTCAAACGGGGTTAGCACAGATACGCAGTATTTT. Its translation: CATSNGVSTDTQYF.

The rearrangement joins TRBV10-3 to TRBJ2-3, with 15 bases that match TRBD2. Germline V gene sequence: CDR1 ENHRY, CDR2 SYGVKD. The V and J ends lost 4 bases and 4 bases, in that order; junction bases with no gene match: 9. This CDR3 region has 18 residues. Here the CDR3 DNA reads TGTGCCATCAGTGCCAATCCAGGGACTAGCGGGAGGTCAGATACGCAGTATTTT. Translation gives CAISANPGTSGRSDTQYF.

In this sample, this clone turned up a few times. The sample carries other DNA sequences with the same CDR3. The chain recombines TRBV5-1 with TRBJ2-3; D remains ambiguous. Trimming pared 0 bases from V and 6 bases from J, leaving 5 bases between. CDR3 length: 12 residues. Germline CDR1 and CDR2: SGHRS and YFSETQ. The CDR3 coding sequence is TGCGCCAGCAGCTTGGCCAGGGATACGCAGTATTTT. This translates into CASSLARDTQYF.

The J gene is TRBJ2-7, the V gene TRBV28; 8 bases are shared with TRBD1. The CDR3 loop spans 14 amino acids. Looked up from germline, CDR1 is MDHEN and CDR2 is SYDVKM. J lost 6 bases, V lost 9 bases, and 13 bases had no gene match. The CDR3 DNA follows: TGTGCCAGTTACAGGGGGTCCCCTTCGGGCGAGCAGTACTTC. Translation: CASYRGSPSGEQYF.

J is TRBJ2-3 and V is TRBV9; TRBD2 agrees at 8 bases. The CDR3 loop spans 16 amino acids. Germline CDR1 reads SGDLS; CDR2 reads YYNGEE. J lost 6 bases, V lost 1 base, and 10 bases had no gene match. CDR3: CASSVKPSGSFDTQYF. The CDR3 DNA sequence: TGTGCCAGCAGCGTAAAACCAAGCGGGAGTTTTGATACGCAGTATTTT.

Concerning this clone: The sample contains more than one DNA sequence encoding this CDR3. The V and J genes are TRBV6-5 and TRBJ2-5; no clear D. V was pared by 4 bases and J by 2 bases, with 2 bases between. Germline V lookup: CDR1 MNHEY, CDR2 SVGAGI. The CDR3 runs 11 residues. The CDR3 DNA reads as TGTGCCAGCAGTTTACAAGAGACCCAGTACTTC. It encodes CASSLQETQYF.

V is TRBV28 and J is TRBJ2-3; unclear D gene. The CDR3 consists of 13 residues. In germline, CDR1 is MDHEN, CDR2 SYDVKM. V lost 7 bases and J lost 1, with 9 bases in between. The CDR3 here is CASTLAGTDTQYF. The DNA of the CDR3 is TGTGCCAGCACCCTCGCCGGCACAGATACGCAGTATTTT.

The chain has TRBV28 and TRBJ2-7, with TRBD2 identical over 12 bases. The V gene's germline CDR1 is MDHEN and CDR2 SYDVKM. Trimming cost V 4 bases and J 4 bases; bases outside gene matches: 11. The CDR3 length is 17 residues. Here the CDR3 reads CASSSMPSGRAGYEQYF. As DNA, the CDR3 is TGTGCCAGCAGTTCGATGCCTAGCGGGAGGGCCGGGTACGAGCAGTACTTC.

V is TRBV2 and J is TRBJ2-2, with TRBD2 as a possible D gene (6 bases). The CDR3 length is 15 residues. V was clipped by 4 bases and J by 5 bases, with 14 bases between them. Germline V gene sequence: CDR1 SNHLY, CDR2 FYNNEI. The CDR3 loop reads CASSVGGPGTGELFF. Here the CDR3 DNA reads TGTGCCAGCAGTGTCGGGGGTCCGGGGACCGGGGAGCTGTTTTTT.

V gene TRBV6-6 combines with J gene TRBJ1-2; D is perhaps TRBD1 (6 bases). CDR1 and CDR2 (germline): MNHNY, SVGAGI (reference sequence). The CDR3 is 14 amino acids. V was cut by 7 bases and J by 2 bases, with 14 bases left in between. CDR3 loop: CASTIGGANYGYTF. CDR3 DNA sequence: TGTGCCAGCACCATTGGGGGGGCGAACTATGGCTACACCTTC.

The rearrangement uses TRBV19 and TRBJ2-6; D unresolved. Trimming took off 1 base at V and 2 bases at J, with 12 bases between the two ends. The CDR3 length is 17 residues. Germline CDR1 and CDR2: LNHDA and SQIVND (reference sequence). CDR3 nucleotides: TGTGCCAGTAGTATAGTTGGCAGGTCGGCTGGGGCCAACGTCCTGACTTTC. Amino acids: CASSIVGRSAGANVLTF.

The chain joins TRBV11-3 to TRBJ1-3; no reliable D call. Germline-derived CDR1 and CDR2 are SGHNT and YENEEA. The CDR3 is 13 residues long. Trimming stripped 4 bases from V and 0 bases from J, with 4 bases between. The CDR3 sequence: CASSSASGNTIYF. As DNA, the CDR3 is TGTGCCAGCAGCTCCGCCTCTGGAAACACCATATATTTT.

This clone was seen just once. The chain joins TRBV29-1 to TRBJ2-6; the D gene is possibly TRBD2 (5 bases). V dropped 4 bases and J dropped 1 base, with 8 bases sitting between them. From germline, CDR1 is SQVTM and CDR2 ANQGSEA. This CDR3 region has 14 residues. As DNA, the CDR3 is TGCAGCGTTGGACTATATTCTGGGGCCAACGTCCTGACTTTC. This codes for CSVGLYSGANVLTF.

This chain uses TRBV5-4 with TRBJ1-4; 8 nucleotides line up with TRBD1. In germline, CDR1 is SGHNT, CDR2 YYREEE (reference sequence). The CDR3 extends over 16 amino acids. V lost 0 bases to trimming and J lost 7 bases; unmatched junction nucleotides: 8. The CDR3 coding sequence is TGTGCCAGCAGCTTGGCCGCCGCAGGGGGCTCTGAAAAACTGTTTTTT. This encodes CASSLAAAGGSEKLFF.

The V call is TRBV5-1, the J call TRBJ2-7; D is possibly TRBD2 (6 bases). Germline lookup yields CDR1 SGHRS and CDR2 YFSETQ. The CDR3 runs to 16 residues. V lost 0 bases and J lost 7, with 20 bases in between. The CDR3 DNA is TGCGCCAGCAGCTTGGTCGGCGGGACTTTGAAGGTAGAGCAGTACTTC. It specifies CASSLVGGTLKVEQYF.